What follows are 32 T cell receptor beta chains derived from one specimen sequenced in a study of cytomegalovirus exposure and HLA in healthy donors. Primers included in the PCR were 60 Vbeta and 13 Jbeta primers. Some clones are missing from TCRdb's copy, which holds only in-frame ones; the method was immunoSEQ multiplex PCR. The sample lists under 200,000 clones; around 84% were seen once. Material for sequencing was PBMCs. These receptors all stem from a man in his fifties in good health and CMV-seropositive.

This chain connects TRBV10-1 to TRBJ2-2; weak D call: TRBD1 (5 bases). CDR3 size: 12 residues. Germline V gene data show CDR1 as WNHNN and CDR2 as SYGVQD (reference sequence). V lost 6 bases and J lost 6, with 8 bases in between. As DNA, the CDR3 is TGCGCCAGCAGAGGGGCCGCCGGGGAGCTGTTTTTT. Translating it yields CASRGAAGELFF.

The gene calls are TRBV11-3 and TRBJ2-7, with D perhaps matching TRBD1 (6 bases). The CDR3 loop spans 13 amino acids. V was trimmed by 4 bases and J by 6 bases, leaving 13 bases between them. Germline CDR1 is SGHNT and CDR2 is YENEEA. The DNA for the CDR3 is TGTGCCAGCAGCTCCACAGGGTTCGGCGAGCAGTACTTC. Its translation: CASSSTGFGEQYF.

This chain links TRBV5-1 with TRBJ2-3, with 14 bases that match TRBD2. This CDR3 comprises 17 residues. Germline CDR1 SGHRS, CDR2 YFSETQ. Trimming took 4 bases from V and 4 from J; bases not matched to a gene: 8. The chain's CDR3 is CASSPRLAGGPPDTQYF. The CDR3 nucleotides are TGCGCCAGCAGCCCCAGACTAGCGGGGGGGCCCCCAGATACGCAGTATTTT.

The V call is TRBV29-1, the J call TRBJ2-2; the match to TRBD2 covers 8 bases. CDR1 and CDR2 (germline): SQVTM, ANQGSEA. The V gene end was trimmed by 7 bases and the J gene end by 5 bases; junction bases not matched to a gene: 30. The CDR3 totals 21 residues. The CDR3 DNA sequence: TGCAGCGGCCCCCTCGGCGGGAGGCCACCCGTGGGCGTCGAAAAAACCGGGGAGCTGTTTTTT. Translating gives CSGPLGGRPPVGVEKTGELFF.

This clone was detected a few times. This chain connects TRBV2 to TRBJ2-2; 13 bases fit TRBD2. Germline V CDR1 and CDR2: SNHLY, FYNNEI. The V and J ends lost 2 bases and 4 bases, in that order; junction bases with no gene match: 10. The CDR3 is 19 amino acids. The CDR3, as DNA: TGTGCCAGCAGTGAATACGGACTAGCGGGGGCGGCGGGCACCGGGGAGCTGTTTTTT. Its protein product is CASSEYGLAGAAGTGELFF. The entire variable domain, with the rest obtained from reference TRBV2 and TRBJ2-2, is as follows: EPEVTQTPSHQVTQMGQEVILRCVPISNHLYFYWYRQILGQKVEFLVSFYNNEISEKSEIFDDQFSVERPDGSNFTLKIRSTKLEDSAMYFCASSEYGLAGAAGTGELFFGEGSRLTVL.

The gene calls are TRBV10-2 and TRBJ1-1; 7 positions match TRBD1. CDR1 and CDR2 (germline): WSHSY, SAAADI. The ends lost 4 bases at V and 7 bases at J; junction bases unmatched: 9. This CDR3 spans 14 amino acids. The CDR3 bases are TGCGCCAGCAGTGCACCCCCGGGACAGAGTGAAGCTTTCTTT. Protein product: CASSAPPGQSEAFF.

The genes are TRBV7-3 and TRBJ2-5; D perhaps matches TRBD2 (6 bases). The CDR3 runs 15 residues. In germline, CDR1 is SGHTA, CDR2 FQGTGA. The V end was cut by 2 bases, the J end by 1 base, with 11 bases between. The CDR3 region is CASSLFGGTQETQYF. For the CDR3, the DNA is TGTGCCAGCAGCTTATTCGGCGGGACCCAAGAGACCCAGTACTTC.

This chain connects TRBV5-4 to TRBJ2-5; TRBD1 agrees at 7 bases. The germline V gene encodes CDR1 SGHNT and CDR2 YYREEE (reference sequence). J was trimmed by 9 bases and V by 5 bases; bases with no gene match: 13. This CDR3 has 14 amino acids. CDR3 DNA sequence: TGTGCCAGCAGTTTACCGGGACAGCCATCGGCCCAGTACTTC. Amino acids: CASSLPGQPSAQYF.

This clone came up once. The chain employs TRBV30 and TRBJ2-1; TRBD2 matches 12 bases. The CDR3 covers 14 residues. The germline gives CDR1 GTSNPN, CDR2 SVGIG (reference sequence). Unmatched junction bases numbered 9, after V lost 5 bases and J lost 10 bases. The CDR3: CAWRTSGTRGEQFF. The DNA for the CDR3 is TGTGCCTGGCGGACTAGCGGGACGAGGGGGGAGCAGTTCTTC.

The chain couples TRBV21-1 to TRBJ2-1; no check of the table's D call, TRBD1, against the DNA was made. TRBV21-1 is tagged as a pseudogene. CDR3 length: 15 residues. CDR3 region: CASSFRDRGYNEQFF. As DNA, the CDR3 is TGTGCCAGCAGTTTCCGGGACAGGGGATACAATGAGCAGTTCTTC.

The rearrangement joins TRBV18 to TRBJ2-1; TRBD2 matches 8 bases. CDR1 is KGHSH and CDR2 is LQKENI in the germline V gene. With 2 bases clipped from V and 9 bases from J, the junction kept 6 bases outside the gene matches. The CDR3 extends over 14 amino acids. The CDR3 bases are TGTGCCAGCTCACCAACGGGACTAGACTTTGAGCAGTTCTTC. The encoded protein is CASSPTGLDFEQFF.

Worth noting for this clone: This sample includes further DNA sequences coding for the same CDR3. The chain links TRBV9 to TRBJ1-1; the match to TRBD1 covers 7 bases. V lost 3 bases and J lost 0; bases outside the gene matches: 2. The CDR3 has 14 residues. Germline V CDR1 and CDR2: SGDLS, YYNGEE. The CDR3 region has the DNA TGTGCCAGCAGCGCGGGACAGTTGAACACTGAAGCTTTCTTT. Translating gives CASSAGQLNTEAFF.

The rearrangement joins TRBV11-2 to TRBJ2-7; 8 bases are a match to TRBD2. Germline loops: CDR1 SGHAT, CDR2 FQNNGV. The ends lost 11 bases at V and 7 bases at J; junction bases unmatched: 10. The CDR3 extends over 12 amino acids. The CDR3 DNA follows: TGTGCCTCCTCGGGGGGGGCGAGAGAGCAGTACGTC. Amino acid sequence: CASSGGAREQYV.

V and J are TRBV6-1 and TRBJ1-1; 8 bases map to TRBD1. V trimming: 5 bases; J trimming: 1 base; junction bases outside the gene matches: 6. The CDR3 extends over 15 amino acids. CDR1 and CDR2 (germline): MNHNS, SASEGT. The CDR3 sequence: CASSPRTGSNTEAFF. The CDR3 bases are TGTGCCAGCAGTCCCCGGACAGGGTCGAACACTGAAGCTTTCTTT.

The chain couples TRBV12-5 to TRBJ1-5; 8 bases agree with TRBD1. V gave up 1 base and J gave up 2 bases; unmatched junction bases: 7. CDR3 length equals 17 residues. The germline gives CDR1 LGHNT, CDR2 FRNRAP. CDR3 DNA: TGTGCTAGTGGTTTGGGGGCAGGGGGCGAAGGCAATCAGCCCCAGCATTTT. Translation gives CASGLGAGGEGNQPQHF.

This chain uses TRBV5-1 with TRBJ2-1; 7 bases match TRBD1. From germline, CDR1 is SGHRS and CDR2 YFSETQ. The CDR3 has 15 residues. With V trimmed by 4 bases and J by 2 bases, 6 bases remained unmatched. The CDR3 DNA sequence: TGCGCCAGCAGCGAGGCGACAGGGCCCTACAATGAGCAGTTCTTC. Amino acid sequence: CASSEATGPYNEQFF.

The rearrangement uses TRBV10-1 and TRBJ1-2; no reliable D call. The length of the CDR3 is 13 residues. Germline V gene data show CDR1 as WNHNN and CDR2 as SYGVQD (reference sequence). V lost 7 bases and J lost 2, with 11 bases in between. For the CDR3, the DNA is TGCGCCAGCAAACCAGAATTAAACTATGGCTACACCTTC. Protein: CASKPELNYGYTF.

The J gene is TRBJ1-4, the V gene TRBV5-1, with 7 bases identical to TRBD1. This CDR3 contains 16 residues. With V trimmed by 4 bases and J by 5 bases, 11 bases remained unmatched. CDR1 and CDR2 (germline): SGHRS, YFSETQ. The CDR3: CASSAQDRAGNEKLFF. The CDR3 DNA is TGCGCCAGCAGCGCTCAAGACAGGGCAGGGAATGAAAAACTGTTTTTT.

The rearrangement links TRBV28 to TRBJ1-2, with TRBD1 as a possible D gene (6 bases). Germline lookup yields CDR1 MDHEN and CDR2 SYDVKM. The CDR3 length is 12 residues. V gave up 6 bases and J gave up 7 bases, with 12 bases separating them. CDR3 sequence: CASRQGPAGYTF. The CDR3 DNA sequence: TGTGCCAGCAGACAGGGCCCGGCTGGCTACACCTTC.

The chain recombines TRBV27 with TRBJ2-2; TRBD1 agrees at 10 bases. Germline CDR1 is MNHEY and CDR2 is SMNVEV (reference sequence). The length of the CDR3 is 14 residues. The junction had 7 bases not matched to a gene; V was cut back by 8 bases and J by 7 bases. Here the CDR3 DNA reads TGTGCCAGCCAGACAGGGGGCGCGGGCGGGGAGCTGTTTTTT. This sequence encodes CASQTGGAGGELFF.

The table lists this clone with a count of one. V is TRBV21-1 and J is TRBJ2-7; the DNA was not compared with TRBD1, the D call given in the table. TRBV21-1 counts as a pseudogene. The CDR3 has 14 amino acids. In nucleotides, the CDR3 is TGTGCCAGCAGCAAATGGGGGACAGGCTACGAGCAGTACGTC. Encoded protein: CASSKWGTGYEQYV.

The genes are TRBV27 and TRBJ1-2, with D perhaps matching TRBD1 (6 bases). Germline values: CDR1 MNHEY, CDR2 SMNVEV (reference sequence). Between the trimmed V and J ends, which lost 3 bases and 0 bases, there was a span of 14 bases. The CDR3 extends over 16 amino acids. The CDR3 loop reads CASSLGRDTTNYGYTF. CDR3 nucleotides: TGTGCCAGCAGTTTGGGAAGGGACACGACTAACTATGGCTACACCTTC.

This clone was seen a few times. V is TRBV5-1 and J is TRBJ2-5; possible D gene TRBD2, 6 bases. Trimming removed 0 bases at V and 5 bases at J, with 14 bases between. The CDR3 is 15 amino acids. The germline V gene encodes CDR1 SGHRS and CDR2 YFSETQ. DNA for the CDR3: TGCGCCAGCAGCTTGGCGGGGGAACCGGAGGAGACCCAGTACTTC. Amino acid sequence: CASSLAGEPEETQYF.

The gene calls are TRBV19 and TRBJ1-5, with D possibly being TRBD1 (5 bases). Germline V gene data show CDR1 as LNHDA and CDR2 as SQIVND (reference sequence). CDR3 size: 13 residues. V lost 4 bases, J lost 6 bases, and 10 bases lay in between. CDR3: CASSTTAGQPQHF. As DNA, the CDR3 is TGTGCCAGTAGTACGACAGCAGGTCAGCCCCAGCATTTT.

The rearrangement uses TRBV2 and TRBJ1-1; TRBD1 matches 7 bases. The junction had 4 bases not matched to a gene; V was cut back by 6 bases and J by 0 bases. Per the germline V gene, CDR1 is SNHLY and CDR2 is FYNNEI. This CDR3 has 14 residues. CDR3 bases: TGTGCCAGCAGGGGACAGAATCTGAACACTGAAGCTTTCTTT. Translation: CASRGQNLNTEAFF.

This sequence joins TRBV14 and TRBJ1-2, with D perhaps TRBD1 (5 bases). The CDR3 is made up of 17 amino acids. V was clipped by 0 bases and J by 4 bases, with 18 bases between them. Germline V gives CDR1 SGHDN, CDR2 FVKESK. The CDR3 is CASSQDTVRDWFYGYTF. Here the CDR3 DNA reads TGTGCCAGCAGCCAAGATACCGTCCGGGACTGGTTCTATGGCTACACCTTC.

V and J are TRBV18 and TRBJ1-1; tentative D call: TRBD1 (5 bases). The CDR3 sequence is 15 residues long. Germline V lookup: CDR1 KGHSH, CDR2 LQKENI. Trimming shortened V by 1 base and J by 3 bases, and 12 bases separated the two germline ends. CDR3: CASSPQQGLDTEAFF. The CDR3 DNA sequence: TGTGCCAGCTCACCACAGCAGGGTCTTGACACTGAAGCTTTCTTT.

This clone has more than one count but fewer than ten. This chain's CDR3 is CASSVSSSNQPQHF. CDR3 sequence (DNA): TGTGCCAGCAGCGTAAGCTCTAGCAATCAGCCCCAGCATTTT. The chain links TRBV9 to TRBJ1-5; D gene unclear. This CDR3 contains 14 residues. V was cut by 1 base and J by 0 bases, with 5 bases left in between. The germline CDR1 and CDR2 sequences are SGDLS and YYNGEE.

The J gene is TRBJ2-7, the V gene TRBV10-2; no reliable D call. Trimming left V 5 bases short and J 0 bases short, with 8 bases between. Germline-derived CDR1 and CDR2 are WSHSY and SAAADI. This CDR3 contains 13 residues. CDR3 in amino acids: CASSRQASYEQYF. The DNA of the CDR3 is TGCGCCAGCAGTCGGCAGGCCTCCTACGAGCAGTACTTC.

The J gene is TRBJ2-7, the V gene TRBV12-5; possible D gene TRBD1, 5 bases. Germline loops: CDR1 LGHNT, CDR2 FRNRAP. The CDR3 contains 13 residues. Trimming took off 5 bases at V and 4 bases at J, with 12 bases between the two ends. The CDR3 DNA follows: TGTGCTAGTGGTCCGGACATGGGGTACGAGCAGTACTTC. This codes for CASGPDMGYEQYF.

This clone has more than one count but fewer than ten. The chain carries TRBV9 and TRBJ2-2, with 7 positions matching TRBD1. This CDR3 has 15 residues. Germline CDR1 SGDLS, CDR2 YYNGEE. J was trimmed by 3 bases and V by 3 bases; bases with no gene match: 5. CDR3: CASSGPDRDTGELFF. CDR3 bases: TGTGCCAGCAGCGGACCCGACAGGGACACCGGGGAGCTGTTTTTT.

This clone was found a few times. The gene calls are TRBV27 and TRBJ2-7; possibly TRBD2 for D (6 bases). This CDR3 comprises 13 residues. CDR1 and CDR2 (germline): MNHEY, SMNVEV (reference sequence). Between the trimmed V and J ends, which lost 6 bases and 6 bases, there was a span of 15 bases. CDR3 region: CASSPGGLSEQYV. In nucleotides, the CDR3 is TGTGCCAGCAGCCCTGGGGGACTCTCCGAGCAGTACGTC.